The clone carrying this TCR beta chain was counted only a few times. Measured with immunoSEQ multiplex PCR; TCRdb has only the in-frame clones, and not every one. The sample includes 150,000 to 200,000 clones, approximately 91% of them seen just once. This entry is derived from a study of blood T cell repertoires in COVID-19. CDR1 and CDR2 from the germline V gene are SGHRS and YFSETQ. The J segment lost 3 bases and the V segment lost 4 bases, leaving 4 bases of the junction unmatched. The CDR3 spans 14 residues. The chain links TRBV5-1 to TRBJ1-5, with 7 bases identical to TRBD1. What was sequenced was peripheral blood. The TCR originated in a man between 18 and 35 years old with acute or convalescent COVID-19. The CDR3 DNA sequence: TGCGCCAGCAGCGAACAGGGGAACAATCAGCCCCAGCATTTT. Translated, it gives CASSEQGNNQPQHF.